This T cell receptor (beta chain) emerged from a study of blood T cell repertoires in COVID-19. In the authors' workflow: Estimates of nucleated cell counts were drawn from the amplification of reference gene primers. Clones were sequenced by immunoSEQ multiplex PCR, and TCRdb holds only the in-frame ones, with some missing. V and J calls and clone size are given by that table; D and trimming were obtained from the DNA. Found here are hundreds of thousands of clones, roughly 83% of them singletons; the top ten hold more than 9.5%. The CDR3 covers 15 residues. With 2 bases clipped from V and 6 bases from J, the junction kept 5 bases outside the gene matches. Germline-derived CDR1 and CDR2 are SGHDN and FVKESK.

The chain has TRBV14 and TRBJ2-7; 12 nucleotides agree with TRBD2. The specimen was peripheral blood. The sequence was collected from a woman aged 80 or older with acute or convalescent COVID-19. CDR3: CASSQLAGGPSEQYF. The CDR3 nucleotides are TGTGCCAGCAGCCAACTAGCGGGGGGGCCCAGCGAGCAGTACTTC.